This TCR beta chain was profiled in a study of cytomegalovirus exposure and HLA in healthy donors. PCR primers comprised 60 Vbeta and 13 Jbeta primers. This table comes from immunoSEQ multiplex PCR, and its TCRdb copy is limited to in-frame clones, with some not included. Of some 110,000 clones detected, 70% to 85% appear once; the ten largest clones hold 11%. Sequencing was done on a sample of PBMCs. This TCR derives from a woman between 45 and 60 years old in good health and CMV-seropositive.

The CDR3, as DNA: TGTGCCAGCAGCCAGGGACAGGGGGTCTCCGAGCAGTACTTC. It codes for CASSQGQGVSEQYF. This rearrangement joins TRBV5-4 to TRBJ2-7, with 11 nucleotides matching TRBD1. CDR1 and CDR2 (germline): SGHNT, YYREEE (reference sequence). V dropped 4 bases and J dropped 6; count of bases not matched to a gene: 6. The CDR3 sequence is 14 residues long.